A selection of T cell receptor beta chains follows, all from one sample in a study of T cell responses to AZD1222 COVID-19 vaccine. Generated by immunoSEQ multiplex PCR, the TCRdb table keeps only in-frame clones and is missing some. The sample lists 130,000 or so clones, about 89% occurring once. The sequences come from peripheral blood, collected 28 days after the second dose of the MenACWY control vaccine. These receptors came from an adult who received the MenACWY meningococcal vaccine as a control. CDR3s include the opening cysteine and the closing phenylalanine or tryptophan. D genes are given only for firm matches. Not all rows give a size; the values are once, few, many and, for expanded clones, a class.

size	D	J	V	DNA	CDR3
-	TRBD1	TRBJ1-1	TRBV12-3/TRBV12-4	TGTGCCAGCAGTAGGACAGGGAACACTGAAGCTTTCTTT	CASSRTGNTEAFF
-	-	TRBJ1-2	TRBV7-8	TGTGCCAGCAGCCTTTCCGGGACACTTAATGGCTACACCTTC	CASSLSGTLNGYTF
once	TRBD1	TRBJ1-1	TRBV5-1	TGCGCCAGCAGCTTGGTAGGGACAGGGAACACTGAAGCTTTCTTT	CASSLVGTGNTEAFF
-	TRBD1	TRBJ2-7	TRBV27	TGTGCCAGCAGTTTCGACAGGGCGAGCGAGCAGTACTTC	CASSFDRASEQYF
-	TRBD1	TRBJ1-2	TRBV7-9	TGTGCCAGCAGCCCGACTGACAGGGGCTATGGCTACACCTTC	CASSPTDRGYGYTF
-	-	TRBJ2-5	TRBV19	TGTGCCAGCCCCGCCGCGGGAACACAAGAGACCCAGTACTTC	CASPAAGTQETQYF
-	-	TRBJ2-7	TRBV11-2	TGTGCCAGCAGCAACACAGGGGAGCAGTACTTC	CASSNTGEQYF
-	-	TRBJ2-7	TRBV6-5	TGTGCCAGCAGTTTCGAGAACAGGGCCGGAGGGCAGTACTTC	CASSFENRAGGQYF
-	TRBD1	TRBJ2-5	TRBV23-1	TGCGCCAGCACCGTAAGGGGGCCCGGGGAGACCCAGTACTTC	CASTVRGPGETQYF
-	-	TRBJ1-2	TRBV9	TGTGCCAGCAGCGTAGCCCTGATGGACTATGGCTACACCTTC	CASSVALMDYGYTF
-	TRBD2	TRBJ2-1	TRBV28	TGTGCCAGCAGTACCCCGGCTAGCGGCCACTCTGAGCAGTTCTTC	CASSTPASGHSEQFF
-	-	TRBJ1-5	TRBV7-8	TGTGCCAGCAGCTTATTTGAGGGATTAAGCAATCAGCCCCAGCATTTT	CASSLFEGLSNQPQHF
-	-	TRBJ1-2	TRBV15	TGTGCCACCAGCAGAGAAAAGAACATTAACTATGGCTACACCTTC	CATSREKNINYGYTF
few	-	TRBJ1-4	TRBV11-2	TGTGCCAGCAGCCCTGACAGAACTAATGAAAAACTGTTTTTT	CASSPDRTNEKLFF
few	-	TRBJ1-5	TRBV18	TGTGCCAGCTCACCAACCCAACCTGGGGCAGGGGGCAATCAGCCCCAGCATTTT	CASSPTQPGAGGNQPQHF
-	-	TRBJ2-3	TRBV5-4	TGTGCCAGCAGGCGAACTGGGACTAGCACAGATACGCAGTATTTT	CASRRTGTSTDTQYF
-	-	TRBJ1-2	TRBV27	TGTGCCAGCAGGGGAGGGTATGGCTACACCTTC	CASRGGYGYTF
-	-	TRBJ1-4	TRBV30	TGTGCCTGGAGGGAATGGGGGATGGGGAATGAAAAACTGTTTTTT	CAWREWGMGNEKLFF
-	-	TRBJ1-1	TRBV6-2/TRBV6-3	TGTGCCAGCAGTTACTCGACTGGTCGGAGACTGAACACTGAAGCTTTCTTT	CASSYSTGRRLNTEAFF
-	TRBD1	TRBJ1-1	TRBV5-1	TGCGCCAGCAGCCCCGGGACAGAATACACTGAAGCTTTCTTT	CASSPGTEYTEAFF
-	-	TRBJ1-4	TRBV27	TGTGCCAGCAGTTCATACATTGCAACTAATGAAAAACTGTTTTTT	CASSSYIATNEKLFF
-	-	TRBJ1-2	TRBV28	TGTGCCAGCAGTTTAACAGGAGACAACTATGGCTACACCTTC	CASSLTGDNYGYTF
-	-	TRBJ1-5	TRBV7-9	TGTGCCAGCAGTTTTAATAGCAATCAGCCCCAGCATTTT	CASSFNSNQPQHF
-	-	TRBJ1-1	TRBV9	TGTGCCAGCAGCGTAGGTGGGGCGCGCACTGAAGCTTTCTTT	CASSVGGARTEAFF
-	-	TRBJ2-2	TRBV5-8	TGTGCCAGCAGCCCCAGGGGGGTACTCCGGGGTATGGACACCGGGGAGCTGTTTTTT	CASSPRGVLRGMDTGELFF
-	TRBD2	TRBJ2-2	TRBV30	TGTGCCTGGATAGGACTACCGGGACTAGGAAACACCGGGGAGCTGTTTTTT	CAWIGLPGLGNTGELFF
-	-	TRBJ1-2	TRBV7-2	TGTGCCAGCAGCCCCTCCTATGGCTACACCTTC	CASSPSYGYTF
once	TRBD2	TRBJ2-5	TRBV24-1	TGTGCCACCAGTGATTTTTTGCTCGGGCTAGCGGGGGGAGAAGAGACCCAGTACTTC	CATSDFLLGLAGGEETQYF
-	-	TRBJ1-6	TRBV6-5	TGTGCCAGCAGTTACTCTCAGGGACCCTATAATTCACCCCTCCACTTT	CASSYSQGPYNSPLHF
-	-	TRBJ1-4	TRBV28	TGTGCCAGCAGCATCGCGGGGGGGGTTCTGTTTTTT	CASSIAGGVLFF
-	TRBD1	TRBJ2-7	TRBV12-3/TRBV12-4	TGTGCCAGCAGTCACGACAGGGCGGGCGAGCAGTACTTC	CASSHDRAGEQYF
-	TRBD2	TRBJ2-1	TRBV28	TGTGCCAGCAGTCGAGCCGGACGGGGGGATGAGCAGTTCTTC	CASSRAGRGDEQFF
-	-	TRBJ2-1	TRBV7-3	TGTGCCAGCAGCTTAGCCGAGGGGGGAGAGCAGTTCTTC	CASSLAEGGEQFF
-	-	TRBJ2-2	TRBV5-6	TGTGCCAGCAGCCGGCAGTACGCCGGGGAGCTGTTTTTT	CASSRQYAGELFF
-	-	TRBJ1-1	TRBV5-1	TGCGCCAGCAGCCGCAGCGACGGTGAAGCTTTCTTT	CASSRSDGEAFF
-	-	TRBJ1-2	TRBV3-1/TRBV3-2	TGTGCCAGCAGCCAGACAGGTATAGCTAACTATGGCTACACCTTC	CASSQTGIANYGYTF
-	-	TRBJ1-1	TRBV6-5	TGTGCCTCGAAGCACATGGTTCACACTGAAGCTTTCTTT	CASKHMVHTEAFF
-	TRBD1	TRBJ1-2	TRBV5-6	TGTGCCAGCAGCTTGAGGGGACAGTCGCTATGGGGCTACACCTTC	CASSLRGQSLWGYTF
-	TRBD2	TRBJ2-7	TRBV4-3	TGCGCCAGCAGCCAAGTCTCGGGACTAGCGGGAGACCTAGCCTACGAGCAGTACTTC	CASSQVSGLAGDLAYEQYF
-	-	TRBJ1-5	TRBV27	TGTGCCAGCAGTGGTGACCCACTCCAGCCCCAGCATTTT	CASSGDPLQPQHF
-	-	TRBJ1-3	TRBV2	TGTGCCAGCAGCGATGACAGACGAAGCTCTGGAAACACCATATATTTT	CASSDDRRSSGNTIYF
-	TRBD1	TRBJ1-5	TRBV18	TGTGCCAGCTCACTCAACAGGGGTAGCAATCAGCCCCAGCATTTT	CASSLNRGSNQPQHF
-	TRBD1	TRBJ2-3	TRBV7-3	TGTGCCAGCAGCTTATCCCCGGACAGGCTAAGCACAGATACGCAGTATTTT	CASSLSPDRLSTDTQYF
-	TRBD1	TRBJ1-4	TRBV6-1	TGTGCCAGCAGTCGGACAGGGGGCCGGAGCGAAAAACTGTTTTTT	CASSRTGGRSEKLFF
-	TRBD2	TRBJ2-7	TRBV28	TGTGCCAGCAGTCCCGGACTAGCGGGCGAGCAGTACTTC	CASSPGLAGEQYF
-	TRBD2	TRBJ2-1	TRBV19	TGTGCCAGTAGTATAGGAGGCGGGAGGATCGTCTCCTACAATGAGCAGTTCTTC	CASSIGGGRIVSYNEQFF
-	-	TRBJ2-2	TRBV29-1	TGCAGCGTCGCACAGGGCCCCGGGGAGCTGTTTTTT	CSVAQGPGELFF
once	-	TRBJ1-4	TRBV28	TGTGCCAGCAGTTTTGGGGACACTAATGAAAAACTGTTTTTT	CASSFGDTNEKLFF
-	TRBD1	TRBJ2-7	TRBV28	TGTGCCAGCAGTCTAGAAGGGACAGTAGGGAACGAGCAGTACTTC	CASSLEGTVGNEQYF
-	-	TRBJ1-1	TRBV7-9	TGTGCCAGCAGCTTAGCTGGAGGGGCGGGGGACACTGAAGCTTTCTTT	CASSLAGGAGDTEAFF
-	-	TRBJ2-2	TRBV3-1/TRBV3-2	TGTGCCAGCGCCTACCAGGACACCGGGGAGCTGTTTTTT	CASAYQDTGELFF